The clone carrying this T cell receptor (beta chain) was recorded at least ten times. The antigen is unknown. One entry per CDR3 protein, called by TCRdb with MiXCR from the 5' RACE reads. Among hundreds of thousands of distinct CDR3 sequences listed, around 8.3% were seen once. Among all donors, each was a healthy Caucasian. This sample was included in a study of identical twins. Findings and limits, study-wide: Zero-insertion findings could be partly confounded by invariant cells (MAIT and iNKT cells).

These data are also associated with another study on yellow fever vaccine responses in identical twins.

The clonotype was recovered from a woman aged 18-29 years in good health. The sequenced sample consisted of PBMCs.

CDR3 nucleotide sequence: TGTGCCAGCAGCAAATTAGCGGGGGGGAACACCGGGGAGCTGTTTTTT. Its protein is CASSKLAGGNTGELFF. This rearrangement joins TRBV7-2 to TRBJ2-2; 10 bases align to TRBD2. The CDR3 covers 16 residues. V lost 5 bases to trimming and J lost 1 base; unmatched junction nucleotides: 4. Germline loops: CDR1 SGHTA, CDR2 FQGNSA.